These T cell receptor beta chains were read from a single sample in a study of tumor-infiltrating lymphocytes in primary liver carcinoma. In TCRdb, the multiplex PCR reads were re-called with MiXCR into one record per CDR3 protein. This table has over 100,000 distinct CDR3 sequences, around two thirds appearing once. Sample: tumor-adjacent normal liver tissue. These receptors were collected from a woman in her sixties or seventies with primary liver carcinoma and hepatitis B virus infection. Both conserved end residues are part of each CDR3.

j_call v_call cdr3_aa
TRBJ1-1 TRBV12-3/TRBV12-4 CASSFPDLNTEAFF
TRBJ2-7 TRBV6-1 CVGSGQGSYEQHF
TRBJ2-1 TRBV12-3/TRBV12-4 CASSLAQDKGQFF
TRBJ2-1 TRBV11-3 CASSQISGVYNEQFF
TRBJ2-2 TRBV11-2 CASSSSGSSNTEELFF
TRBJ1-1 TRBV11-2 CANSHTGLNTEAFF
TRBJ2-5 TRBV7-9 CTSSPRTSGNLETQYF
TRBJ1-2 TRBV6-2/TRBV6-3 CASRPTGTNYGYTF
TRBJ2-1 TRBV28 CASSTIGRGRVQFF
TRBJ1-4 TRBV12-3/TRBV12-4 CANSFRQGLYEKLFF
TRBJ1-5 TRBV11-3 CANIPQHF
TRBJ2-2 TRBV11-1 CASNSGGKTWELFF
TRBJ1-1 TRBV19 CASSSAGNTEAFF
TRBJ2-7 TRBV29-1 CSLRRRGASGYEQYF
TRBJ2-7 TRBV7-9 CASSLARDRDEQYF
TRBJ1-3 TRBV28 CLSSLWGQGVRNTIYF
TRBJ2-7 TRBV13 CASSSGQGGSYEQYF
TRBJ2-1 TRBV11-2 CASSLRLAGGWDGQFF
TRBJ1-2 TRBV5-8 CASCLADRPFSYGYTF
TRBJ2-1 TRBV6-1 CASSGITGSDEQFF
TRBJ2-7 TRBV11-2 CASSLTSGSGKYF
TRBJ2-7 TRBV11-1 CASSIRPTGAIYVQYF
TRBJ1-5 TRBV6-6 CASSYPDLGDQPQHF
TRBJ1-1 TRBV12-5 CASASGSMNTEAFF
TRBJ2-2 TRBV6-1 CASSVKGLARGGELLF
TRBJ2-4 TRBV11-2 CADSSGTGLNIQYF
TRBJ2-7 TRBV28 CASSLWDNPTYEQYF
TRBJ2-3 TRBV28 CVNSFNRGRTDF
TRBJ2-7 TRBV29-1 CSVDGRPYYEQYF
TRBJ1-1 TRBV6-6 CASSGPVNTEAFF
TRBJ2-1 TRBV11-3 CASSLEAGGINEQLF
TRBJ1-6 TRBV11-2 CSSNLGPGNSPLHF
TRBJ2-2 TRBV5-6 CASSPLGGLAGGVGRELFF
TRBJ2-2 TRBV6-1 CASSVEGLARGGELLF
TRBJ2-3 TRBV5-1 CASSFWIDSTDKQYF
TRBJ1-5 TRBV28 CASSPRTGHSNQPKHF
TRBJ2-1 TRBV11-2 CAGSLTPTTFFNDEQFF
TRBJ2-5 TRBV6-6 CVSRPDLGGGRETQYF
TRBJ2-7 TRBV5-6 CVSSTLVSSDSGLRYEQYF
TRBJ2-5 TRBV4-1 CAISQGSKTLVTQYF
TRBJ1-5 TRBV29-1 CSVKGPNQPQHF
TRBJ2-2 TRBV14 CASREWENTGELLF
TRBJ2-1 TRBV12-3/TRBV12-4 CAIPGLVGNDQFF
TRBJ2-7 TRBV12-3/TRBV12-4 CAGSQQASGRGFEQYF
TRBJ1-2 TRBV30 CACRIQGANGYTF
TRBJ1-1 TRBV6-1 CASRAVRTALTEAFF
TRBJ1-2 TRBV5-5 CVSSLGQGFPGYTF
TRBJ2-1 TRBV4-2 CASSQGTSGSRDEQFF
TRBJ2-2 TRBV6-4 CARRGQGHTGELFF
. TRBV7-3 CASSLTGQPGQPQYF
TRBJ2-5 TRBV2 CASSEANSQETQYF
TRBJ2-3 TRBV11-2 CASSIEGLTYTSDMQYF
TRBJ2-7 TRBV11-1 CASSPVVQGTYEQYF
TRBJ2-2 TRBV4-2 CAGSPRLDPVGELFF
TRBJ1-1 TRBV7-8 CAGSVGQDTEAFF
TRBJ1-2 TRBV12-3/TRBV12-4 CASSLPSRSGGYTF
TRBJ2-2 TRBV19 CASRWQGDTGELFF